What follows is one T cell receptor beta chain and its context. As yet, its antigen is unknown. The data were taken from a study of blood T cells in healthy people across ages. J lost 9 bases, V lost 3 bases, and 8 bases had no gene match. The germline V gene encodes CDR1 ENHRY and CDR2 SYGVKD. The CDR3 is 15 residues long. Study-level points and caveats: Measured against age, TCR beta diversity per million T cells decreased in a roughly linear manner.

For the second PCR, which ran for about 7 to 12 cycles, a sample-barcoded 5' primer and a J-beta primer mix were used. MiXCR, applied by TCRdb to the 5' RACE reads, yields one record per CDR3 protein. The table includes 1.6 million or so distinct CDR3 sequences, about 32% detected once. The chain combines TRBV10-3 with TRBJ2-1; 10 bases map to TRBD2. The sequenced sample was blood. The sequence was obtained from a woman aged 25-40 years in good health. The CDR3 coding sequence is TGTGCCATCAGTGATGGCCTAGCGGGAGCGAGTGAGCAGTTCTTC. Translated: CAISDGLAGASEQFF.